This TCR beta chain was captured by sequencing in a study of blood T cell repertoires in COVID-19. Across the whole study: In each case, the material was cDNA or gDNA derived from T cells, B-cell-depleted T cells, or PBMCs.

This CDR3 comprises 15 residues. The germline gives CDR1 LNHDA, CDR2 SQIVND (reference sequence). V gave up 3 bases and J gave up 5 bases; unmatched junction bases: 5. Authors' methods: Estimation of nucleated cell counts was performed using reference gene primer amplification. Sequencing was performed with immunoSEQ multiplex PCR; in TCRdb, only in-frame clones are kept and a portion is missing. The V and J calls and clone size come from that table; D and trimming were worked out from the DNA. The data contain under 250,000 clones, approximately 86% of them seen just once; the ten biggest clones take up around 6.4%.

The sequenced sample consisted of peripheral blood. The clonotype comes from a woman aged 60-75 years with active or convalescent COVID-19. This chain connects TRBV19 to TRBJ1-5, with 9 positions matching TRBD1. CDR3: CASSIGGQGHQPQHF. CDR3 sequence (DNA): TGTGCCAGTAGTATCGGGGGACAGGGTCATCAGCCCCAGCATTTT.